This T cell receptor beta chain was sequenced in a study of CD8 T cells in ankylosing spondylitis. At least ten counts were recorded for this clonotype. Its target is not known. Study outcomes and limitations: Clones tied to disease were said to be significantly enriched in matched ankylosing spondylitis synovial fluid. Characteristic, it appeared, of ankylosing spondylitis blood was a TCR beta motif of about eight highly homologous variants. Clones that were linked to disease were CD8+ and were relatively rare in peripheral blood.

Trimming removed 4 bases at V and 3 bases at J, with 15 bases between. The CDR3 is 16 amino acids. Germline V CDR1 and CDR2: SEHNR, FQNEAQ (reference sequence). By quantitative 5'-RACE with molecular barcodes, the TCR beta libraries were made. In TCRdb, the 5' RACE reads were re-called with MiXCR into one record per CDR3 protein. The repertoire consists of approximately 400,000 distinct CDR3 sequences, with 17% occurring once and the leading ten covering approximately 1%. Sample: blood, either unsorted or a sorted T cell fraction (not recorded which). The rearrangement uses TRBV7-9 and TRBJ2-2, with D possibly called TRBD1 or TRBD2 (6 bases each). The receptor was derived from a male donor with ankylosing spondylitis. In DNA form, the CDR3 reads TGTGCCAGCAGCTCAGGGGCGGGGTTCTACACCGGGGAGCTGTTTTTT. It codes for CASSSGAGFYTGELFF.